The 29 T cell receptor beta chains presented below share a single source sample, sequenced in a study of technical replicates of blood from a handful of donors. Sequencing was performed with immunoSEQ multiplex PCR; in TCRdb, only in-frame clones are kept and a portion is missing. The table has about 97,000 clones, approximately 94% seen once. Specimen: T cells isolated from PBMCs. These receptors all stem from a human donor in good health.

The chain carries TRBV27 and TRBJ2-3; 8 bases are a match to TRBD2. With 7 bases clipped from V and 2 bases from J, the junction kept 5 bases outside the gene matches. The CDR3 has 14 residues. CDR1 MNHEY and CDR2 SMNVEV come from the germline V gene (reference sequence). The CDR3 DNA reads as TGTGCCAGCACCCGGACTAGCATCACAGATACGCAGTATTTT. Translation gives CASTRTSITDTQYF.

This clone was seen more than once but under ten times. V is TRBV28 and J is TRBJ1-1; the match to TRBD1 covers 8 bases. Germline V gene lookup returns CDR1 MDHEN and CDR2 SYDVKM. Unmatched junction bases numbered 1, after V lost 6 bases and J lost 4 bases. The CDR3 consists of 12 residues. The CDR3 DNA is TGTGCCAGCAGCAGGGGGCCCACTGAAGCTTTCTTT. The encoded protein is CASSRGPTEAFF.

This chain joins TRBV28 and TRBJ1-5; TRBD1 aligns across 9 bases. The CDR3 totals 14 residues. J lost 6 bases, V lost 5 bases, and 5 bases had no gene match. The germline V gene has CDR1 MDHEN and CDR2 SYDVKM. CDR3: CASSRRTGVQPQHF. The CDR3 bases are TGTGCCAGCAGTCGACGGACAGGGGTTCAGCCCCAGCATTTT.

The rearrangement links TRBV4-3 to TRBJ2-7, with D maybe TRBD2 (6 bases). The CDR3 extends over 14 amino acids. V lost 4 bases and J 2 bases, leaving 12 bases between the germline ends. Germline-derived CDR1 and CDR2 are LGHNA and YSLEER. CDR3: CASSPTSRPYEQYF. The DNA for the CDR3 is TGCGCCAGCAGCCCGACTAGTCGGCCCTACGAGCAGTACTTC.

The table lists this clone with a count of one. The V gene is TRBV15, the J gene TRBJ2-1; TRBD2 aligns across 8 bases. V trimming: 5 bases; J trimming: 4 bases; junction bases outside the gene matches: 7. Germline assignment: CDR1 LNHNV and CDR2 YYDKDF (reference sequence). This CDR3 is built from 15 residues. The CDR3 loop reads CATSLTSGVYNEQFF. For the CDR3, the DNA is TGTGCCACCAGCCTAACTAGCGGTGTATACAATGAGCAGTTCTTC.

The CDR3 reads CASSQDLGNPRELFF. DNA of the CDR3: TGCGCCAGCAGCCAAGATCTCGGGAATCCCCGGGAGCTGTTTTTT. The chain links TRBV4-1 to TRBJ2-2; maybe TRBD2 (5 bases). V shed 0 bases and J shed 9 bases, with 14 bases lying between them. CDR1 and CDR2 (germline): MGHRA, YSYEKL. The CDR3 has 15 amino acids.

The chain joins TRBV27 to TRBJ2-7, with D perhaps matching TRBD1 (5 bases). The CDR3 runs 13 residues. CDR1 is MNHEY, CDR2 SMNVEV, per germline (reference sequence). Trimming removed 5 bases from V and 2 bases from J, with 10 bases in between. CDR3: CASSRAGPYEQYF. In DNA, the CDR3 is TGTGCCAGCAGTCGGGCAGGGCCCTACGAGCAGTACTTC.

The V and J genes are TRBV6-1 and TRBJ1-1; no definite D call. The V end lost 3 bases, the J end lost 1 base, and 9 bases lay between the germline ends. The CDR3 has 14 amino acids. In germline, CDR1 is MNHNS, CDR2 SASEGT. The CDR3 coding sequence is TGTGCCAGCAGTGAGGTCCGGGAGAACACTGAAGCTTTCTTT. Residues: CASSEVRENTEAFF.

V usage is TRBV6-5 and J usage is TRBJ2-7; D is undetermined. Trimming removed 2 bases from V and 4 bases from J, with 9 bases in between. This CDR3 is built from 13 residues. The germline V gene has CDR1 MNHEY and CDR2 SVGAGI. The CDR3, as DNA: TGTGCCAGCAGTTACACGTCAGGATACGAGCAGTACTTC. It translates to CASSYTSGYEQYF.

This clone was detected only a few times. The chain combines TRBV6-8 with TRBJ2-1; TRBD2 aligns across 8 bases. The germline gives CDR1 MNHGY, CDR2 SAAAGT. The CDR3 covers 14 residues. With V trimmed by 5 bases and J by 2 bases, 2 bases remained unmatched. CDR3 DNA: TGTGCCAGCAGTCTTAGCGGGGCCTACAATGAGCAGTTCTTC. Translated, it gives CASSLSGAYNEQFF.

The V and J genes are TRBV19 and TRBJ1-1; D perhaps matches TRBD1 (5 bases). Germline-derived CDR1 and CDR2 are LNHDA and SQIVND (reference sequence). With 5 bases removed from V and 1 base from J, the gap between germline ends came to 11 bases. The CDR3 has 14 amino acids. This chain's CDR3 is CASSRRAPNTEAFF. For the CDR3, the DNA is TGTGCCAGTAGTCGCAGGGCCCCGAACACTGAAGCTTTCTTT. Full variable domain (missing parts from reference TRBV19 and TRBJ1-1): DGGITQSPKYLFRKEGQNVTLSCEQNLNHDAMYWYRQDPGQGLRLIYYSQIVNDFQKGDIAEGYSVSREKKESFPLTVTSAQKNPTAFYLCASSRRAPNTEAFFGQGTRLTVV.

V gene TRBV9 combines with J gene TRBJ2-7; 11 positions match TRBD2. The CDR3 length is 15 residues. Germline V gene sequence: CDR1 SGDLS, CDR2 YYNGEE. V gave up 4 bases and J gave up 3 bases; unmatched junction bases: 6. CDR3 sequence reads: CASSTLAGGYYEQYF. In nucleotides, the CDR3 is TGTGCCAGCAGCACCCTAGCGGGAGGTTACTACGAGCAGTACTTC.

The chain is built from TRBV11-3 and TRBJ2-7, with 9 positions matching TRBD2. Germline assignment: CDR1 SGHNT and CDR2 YENEEA. V lost 5 bases and J lost 4; bases outside the gene matches: 15. There are 17 residues in the CDR3. This chain's CDR3 is CASSGGLARGPSYEQYF. The DNA for the CDR3 is TGTGCCAGCAGCGGAGGACTAGCGCGAGGGCCTTCGTACGAGCAGTACTTC. The full variable domain, rest sourced from reference TRBV11-3 and TRBJ2-7, is EAGVVQSPRYKIIEKKQPVAFWCNPISGHNTLYWYLQNLGQGPELLIRYENEEAVDDSQLPKDRFSAERLKGVDSTLKIQPAELGDSAVYLCASSGGLARGPSYEQYFGPGTRLTVT.

This chain uses TRBV12-5 with TRBJ2-3; D gene uncertain. Germline lookup yields CDR1 LGHNT and CDR2 FRNRAP. The V end lost 0 bases, the J end lost 1 base, and 14 bases lay between the germline ends. The CDR3 consists of 17 residues. The CDR3 protein is CASGLVPGGSRTDTQYF. As DNA, the CDR3 is TGTGCTAGTGGTTTGGTACCGGGTGGAAGCCGCACAGATACGCAGTATTTT.

The chain carries TRBV6-1 and TRBJ2-3; no reliable D call. Per the germline V gene, CDR1 is MNHNS and CDR2 is SASEGT. Trimming took off 2 bases at V and 1 base at J, with 7 bases between the two ends. The CDR3 covers 14 residues. The CDR3 here is CASSERVGTDTQYF. For the CDR3, the DNA is TGTGCCAGCAGTGAAAGAGTAGGCACAGATACGCAGTATTTT.

This clone was recorded only once. This chain connects TRBV2 to TRBJ2-7; possibly TRBD2 for D (6 bases). Trimming took 3 bases from V and 6 from J, leaving 15 bases between them. The V gene's germline CDR1 is SNHLY and CDR2 FYNNEI. This CDR3 comprises 14 residues. CDR3 residues: CASSETGWDCEQYF. In DNA form, the CDR3 reads TGTGCCAGCAGTGAGACCGGATGGGACTGCGAGCAGTACTTC.

The chain is built from TRBV27 and TRBJ2-1; 13 nucleotides agree with TRBD2. The germline gives CDR1 MNHEY, CDR2 SMNVEV (reference sequence). This CDR3 contains 17 residues. Trimming removed 3 bases from V and 7 bases from J; junction bases left unmatched: 9. The chain's CDR3 is CASSFNAGLAGRNEQFF. CDR3 sequence (DNA): TGTGCCAGCAGTTTTAATGCGGGACTAGCGGGAAGAAATGAGCAGTTCTTC.

The V and J genes are TRBV28 and TRBJ2-2, with 11 bases that match TRBD2. Germline lookup yields CDR1 MDHEN and CDR2 SYDVKM. The CDR3 sequence is 16 residues long. The junction had 4 bases not matched to a gene; V was cut back by 1 base and J by 6 bases. CDR3 region: CASSLFTSGRSGELFF. The DNA for the CDR3 is TGTGCCAGCAGTTTATTTACTAGCGGGAGATCCGGGGAGCTGTTTTTT.

This sequence joins TRBV6-1 and TRBJ2-3; maybe TRBD2 (5 bases). This CDR3 is 14 amino acids long. The germline CDR1 and CDR2 sequences are MNHNS and SASEGT. The V gene lost 1 base and the J gene lost 9 bases, with 14 bases spanning the gap. CDR3 DNA sequence: TGTGCCAGCAGTGAAGATCCACGGGGAAGGACGCAGTATTTT. The encoded protein is CASSEDPRGRTQYF.

This chain uses TRBV7-2 with TRBJ2-1, with TRBD2 matching 10 bases. Germline V gene data show CDR1 as SGHTA and CDR2 as FQGNSA. CDR3 length: 19 amino acids. V trimming: 2 bases; J trimming: 3 bases; junction bases outside the gene matches: 13. CDR3 DNA: TGTGCCAGCAGCTTACCCCTAGCGGGAGCCACGGAGGACTACAATGAGCAGTTCTTC. Protein product: CASSLPLAGATEDYNEQFF.

This clone was picked up one time. This rearrangement joins TRBV29-1 to TRBJ2-7; 8 bases map to TRBD1. This CDR3 is 14 amino acids long. J was trimmed by 3 bases and V by 6 bases; bases with no gene match: 10. Germline CDR1 reads SQVTM; CDR2 reads ANQGSEA. CDR3 region: CSVERGDRIYEQYF. Here the CDR3 DNA reads TGCAGCGTGGAAAGGGGGGACAGGATCTACGAGCAGTACTTC.

V and J are TRBV7-9 and TRBJ2-7, with 10 bases matching TRBD1. V dropped 0 bases and J dropped 3; count of bases not matched to a gene: 5. CDR1 is SEHNR, CDR2 FQNEAQ, per germline (reference sequence). CDR3 length equals 16 residues. CDR3 residues: CASSLAGDRGRYEQYF. For the CDR3, the DNA is TGTGCCAGCAGCTTAGCAGGGGACAGGGGACGCTACGAGCAGTACTTC.

The chain employs TRBV28 and TRBJ2-5; D is perhaps TRBD2 (5 bases). This CDR3 is built from 14 residues. Trimming removed 2 bases from V and 1 base from J, with 8 bases in between. Germline V CDR1 and CDR2: MDHEN, SYDVKM. The CDR3 coding sequence is TGTGCCAGCAGTTTACCGCGGGCCCAAGAGACCCAGTACTTC. Its protein product is CASSLPRAQETQYF.

The chain has TRBV19 and TRBJ1-1, with a tentative D call TRBD1 (5 bases). The CDR3 covers 12 residues. Germline V gene sequence: CDR1 LNHDA, CDR2 SQIVND (reference sequence). The germline V and J ends were trimmed by 5 bases and 5 bases, with 9 bases remaining between them. The CDR3 DNA follows: TGTGCCAGTAGTTCAGGGATTACTGAAGCTTTCTTT. Protein: CASSSGITEAFF.

This clone was found a few times. This chain connects TRBV2 to TRBJ1-1; D is unclear. Between the trimmed V and J ends, which lost 4 bases and 3 bases, there was a span of 12 bases. Germline V gene lookup returns CDR1 SNHLY and CDR2 FYNNEI. The CDR3 totals 14 residues. CDR3 in amino acids: CASSGLGRDTEAFF. DNA of the CDR3: TGTGCCAGCAGTGGCCTGGGGAGGGACACTGAAGCTTTCTTT.

The J gene is TRBJ2-7, the V gene TRBV27; 9 bases align to TRBD2. V was pared by 7 bases and J by 1 base, with 8 bases of the junction left unmatched. The length of the CDR3 is 15 residues. CDR1 is MNHEY, CDR2 SMNVEV, per germline (reference sequence). As DNA, the CDR3 is TGTGCCAGCAAACCCGGGACTAGCAGATCCTACGAGCAGTACTTC. It translates to CASKPGTSRSYEQYF.

V usage is TRBV13 and J usage is TRBJ2-1, with 8 bases lining up with TRBD1. Germline loops: CDR1 PRHDT, CDR2 FYEKMQ (reference sequence). J gave up 3 bases and V 5 bases, and 6 bases lay outside the gene matches. This CDR3 spans 15 amino acids. The CDR3 DNA reads as TGTGCCAGCAGCCACAGGGGGGCCCTCTACAATGAGCAGTTCTTC. Translating it yields CASSHRGALYNEQFF. Drawing the rest from reference TRBV13 and TRBJ2-1, the complete variable domain is AAGVIQSPRHLIKEKRETATLKCYPIPRHDTVYWYQQGPGQDPQFLISFYEKMQSDKGSIPDRFSAQQFSDYHSELNMSSLELGDSALYFCASSHRGALYNEQFFGPGTRLTVL.

The sample holds a few counts of this clone. The rearrangement joins TRBV18 to TRBJ2-7; 8 positions match TRBD1. This CDR3 is built from 14 residues. Germline CDR1 and CDR2: KGHSH and LQKENI. V trimming: 2 bases; J trimming: 5 bases; junction bases outside the gene matches: 5. The CDR3 is CASSPWKTGDEQYF. CDR3 bases: TGTGCCAGCTCACCATGGAAGACAGGGGACGAGCAGTACTTC.

The genes are TRBV6-6 and TRBJ1-1; TRBD1 agrees at 7 bases. The CDR3 contains 15 residues. Trimming removed 5 bases from V and 3 bases from J; junction bases left unmatched: 9. Per the germline V gene, CDR1 is MNHNY and CDR2 is SVGAGI (reference sequence). Written as DNA, the CDR3 is TGTGCCAGCAGTACTGACAGGGAGGTGGACACTGAAGCTTTCTTT. This gives the protein CASSTDREVDTEAFF.